These 26 T cell receptor beta chains originate from one sample sequenced in a study of T cell changes during pregnancy in multiple sclerosis. Profiling relied on immunoSEQ multiplex PCR, and the TCRdb table lists in-frame clones only, not all of them. The repertoire holds around 69,000 clones, with roughly 90% as singletons. The sequencing here drew on CD8+ T cells from peripheral blood mononuclear cells, taken before pregnancy. All receptors derive from a female donor with multiple sclerosis, enrolled in a pregnancy study.

This clone was recorded a few times. The chain carries TRBV19 and TRBJ1-2; 9 nucleotides line up with TRBD1. CDR1 and CDR2 (germline): LNHDA, SQIVND (reference sequence). The CDR3 loop spans 14 amino acids. V shed 3 bases, J shed 7 bases, and the junction held 6 bases outside the gene matches. This CDR3 is CASSIIGDRVGYTF. CDR3 coding DNA: TGTGCCAGTAGTATCATAGGGGACAGGGTTGGCTACACCTTC.

The CDR3, as DNA: TGTGCCAGCGAAGACACCTCCGGCGGCTACACCTTC. Its translation is CASEDTSGGYTF. The chain couples TRBV7-2 to TRBJ1-2; D is undetermined. Trimming stripped 8 bases from V and 8 bases from J, with 15 bases between. The CDR3 contains 12 residues. Germline values: CDR1 SGHTA, CDR2 FQGNSA.

The chain couples TRBV27 to TRBJ1-1; a possible D gene is TRBD1 (5 bases). In germline, CDR1 is MNHEY, CDR2 SMNVEV (reference sequence). This CDR3 has 13 residues. V was shortened by 5 bases and J by 2 bases, with 9 bases between the two germline ends. The CDR3 DNA reads as TGTGCCAGCAGTGGGGGGGGAAACACTGAAGCTTTCTTT. It codes for CASSGGGNTEAFF.

The chain has TRBV30 and TRBJ1-2; maybe TRBD1 (6 bases). The V end was cut by 2 bases, the J end by 4 bases, with 17 bases between. The germline V gene encodes CDR1 GTSNPN and CDR2 SVGIG (reference sequence). CDR3 length: 15 residues. CDR3 DNA sequence: TGTGCCTGGAGTACCTTGGACAGTCGGCTCTATGGCTACACCTTC. Translation: CAWSTLDSRLYGYTF.

This chain connects TRBV14 to TRBJ2-7, with D maybe TRBD1 (5 bases). Germline V gene data show CDR1 as SGHDN and CDR2 as FVKESK. The CDR3 extends over 17 amino acids. V lost 0 bases, J lost 5 bases, and 20 bases lay in between. In DNA form, the CDR3 reads TGTGCCAGCAGCCAAGATAATTCTACAGGAGCTCCCCACGAGCAGTACTTC. It specifies CASSQDNSTGAPHEQYF.

The chain links TRBV6-6 to TRBJ1-2; 9 positions agree with TRBD1. The junction had 9 bases not matched to a gene; V was cut back by 6 bases and J by 4 bases. CDR1 is MNHNY and CDR2 is SVGAGI in the germline V gene (reference sequence). This CDR3 has 15 amino acids. CDR3 sequence (DNA): TGTGCCAGCAGCGGGAAGGACAGGGGCGTCTATGGCTACACCTTC. Protein product: CASSGKDRGVYGYTF.

This chain joins TRBV27 and TRBJ1-6; D gene uncertain. CDR3 length: 17 residues. Trimming stripped 6 bases from V and 0 bases from J, with 15 bases between. Germline V gives CDR1 MNHEY, CDR2 SMNVEV (reference sequence). CDR3 sequence: CASSQSAVSSYNSPLHF. For the CDR3, the DNA is TGTGCCAGCAGCCAATCCGCCGTGAGCTCCTATAATTCACCCCTCCACTTT.

The gene calls are TRBV27 and TRBJ2-5, with a possible D match to TRBD2 (5 bases). Trimming cost V 5 bases and J 7 bases, with 11 bases left between them. The CDR3 spans 12 residues. The germline V gene encodes CDR1 MNHEY and CDR2 SMNVEV (reference sequence). For the CDR3, the DNA is TGTGCCAGCAGTCCGGGATTTGGGACCCAGTACTTC. Amino acids: CASSPGFGTQYF.

This rearrangement joins TRBV7-9 to TRBJ1-4, with D tentatively TRBD1 (5 bases). V lost 6 bases to trimming and J lost 8 bases, with 16 bases between them. The germline V gene has CDR1 SEHNR and CDR2 FQNEAQ (reference sequence). The CDR3 totals 14 residues. The CDR3 reads CASRTGGREEKLFF. CDR3 DNA: TGTGCCAGCAGAACAGGAGGTCGGGAGGAAAAACTGTTTTTT.

The rearrangement links TRBV6-5 to TRBJ2-7, with D possibly TRBD1 on 6 matching bases. This CDR3 comprises 15 residues. Germline V gene lookup returns CDR1 MNHEY and CDR2 SVGAGI. With 8 bases removed from V and 0 bases from J, the gap between germline ends came to 17 bases. The CDR3 sequence is CASGTSNIPSYEQYF. The CDR3 DNA is TGTGCCAGCGGGACAAGCAATATACCCTCCTACGAGCAGTACTTC.

This clone appeared once. The chain combines TRBV7-3 with TRBJ2-1; 8 bases fit TRBD1. After removal of 1 base from V and 2 bases from J, the junction contained 1 base not matched to a gene. Germline V gene lookup returns CDR1 SGHTA and CDR2 FQGTGA. The CDR3 covers 15 residues. CDR3 coding DNA: TGTGCCAGCAGCTTAAGACAGGGGACCTACAATGAGCAGTTCTTC. As protein: CASSLRQGTYNEQFF. The complete variable domain, with remaining parts taken from reference TRBV7-3 and TRBJ2-1, reads GAGVSQTPSNKVTEKGKYVELRCDPISGHTALYWYRQSLGQGPEFLIYFQGTGAADDSGLPNDRFFAVRPEGSVSTLKIQRTERGDSAVYLCASSLRQGTYNEQFFGPGTRLTVL.

The chain recombines TRBV27 with TRBJ2-2, with D tentatively TRBD1 (6 bases). The CDR3 runs 12 residues. V lost 6 bases and J lost 9, with 11 bases in between. Germline values: CDR1 MNHEY, CDR2 SMNVEV (reference sequence). In DNA, the CDR3 is TGTGCCAGCAGCGACAGGACATGGGAGCTGTTTTTT. Residues: CASSDRTWELFF.

The V and J genes are TRBV4-1 and TRBJ2-2; 8 bases align to TRBD2. In germline, CDR1 is MGHRA, CDR2 YSYEKL. With V trimmed by 0 bases and J by 6 bases, 6 bases remained unmatched. There are 16 residues in the CDR3. CDR3 bases: TGCGCCAGCAGCCAAGATACGGGGGGGGGCTCCGGGGAGCTGTTTTTT. It translates to CASSQDTGGGSGELFF.

V gene TRBV7-9 combines with J gene TRBJ1-5; D is perhaps TRBD1 (5 bases). V shed 5 bases and J shed 0 bases, with 8 bases lying between them. CDR3 size: 14 residues. In germline, CDR1 is SEHNR, CDR2 FQNEAQ (reference sequence). CDR3 coding DNA: TGTGCCAGCAGCACAGGATTTAGCAATCAGCCCCAGCATTTT. This encodes CASSTGFSNQPQHF.

V usage is TRBV11-2 and J usage is TRBJ1-1; 12 nucleotides match TRBD1. CDR1 and CDR2 (germline): SGHAT, FQNNGV. The CDR3 runs to 18 residues. V dropped 5 bases and J dropped 0; count of bases not matched to a gene: 10. The CDR3 spells CASSGTGGHKNLNTEAFF. The CDR3 DNA is TGTGCCAGCAGCGGGACAGGGGGCCATAAAAACCTGAACACTGAAGCTTTCTTT. The full variable domain, completed using reference TRBV11-2 and TRBJ1-1, is EAGVAQSPRYKIIEKRQSVAFWCNPISGHATLYWYQQILGQGPKLLIQFQNNGVVDDSQLPKDRFSAERLKGVDSTLKIQPAKLEDSAVYLCASSGTGGHKNLNTEAFFGQGTRLTVV.

This CDR3 reads CASSDGWGFTQYF. The CDR3 bases are TGTGCCAGCAGTGACGGGTGGGGCTTTACGCAGTATTTT. This rearrangement joins TRBV6-4 to TRBJ2-3; D is perhaps TRBD1 (5 bases). This CDR3 is 13 amino acids long. V shed 2 bases and J shed 8 bases, with 11 bases lying between them. Germline assignment: CDR1 MRHNA and CDR2 SNTAGT.

The gene calls are TRBV13 and TRBJ2-1, with TRBD2 identical over 11 bases. V lost 4 bases, J lost 4 bases, and 6 bases stayed unmatched. The germline gives CDR1 PRHDT, CDR2 FYEKMQ (reference sequence). The CDR3 spans 16 residues. In nucleotides, the CDR3 is TGTGCCAGCAGCTCGTCTAGCGGGGGGTTGTACAATGAGCAGTTCTTC. This gives the protein CASSSSSGGLYNEQFF.

This clone was seen a handful of times. The chain carries TRBV28 and TRBJ2-3, with TRBD2 identical over 12 bases. Germline-derived CDR1 and CDR2 are MDHEN and SYDVKM. Losses at the gene ends were 3 bases for V and 3 bases for J; bases not matched to a gene: 7. The CDR3 is 17 amino acids. DNA of the CDR3: TGTGCCAGCAGTTTGCCTAGCGGGGGGGGGTGGACAGATACGCAGTATTTT. It is translated as CASSLPSGGGWTDTQYF.

The chain recombines TRBV29-1 with TRBJ2-1, with no clear D. This CDR3 is 11 amino acids long. The V gene's germline CDR1 is SQVTM and CDR2 ANQGSEA. V was cut by 6 bases and J by 5 bases, with 8 bases left in between. The CDR3 DNA follows: TGCAGCGTAGCCTCGGACAATGAGCAGTTCTTC. This sequence encodes CSVASDNEQFF.

The genes are TRBV27 and TRBJ2-1, with 13 positions matching TRBD2. Looked up from germline, CDR1 is MNHEY and CDR2 is SMNVEV (reference sequence). The CDR3 is 17 amino acids. The trim removed 4 bases at V and 4 bases at J, leaving 7 bases unmatched. The CDR3 loop reads CASSSWTSGGSYNEQFF. The CDR3 coding sequence is TGTGCCAGCAGTTCCTGGACTAGCGGGGGCTCATACAATGAGCAGTTCTTC.

The rearrangement links TRBV11-2 to TRBJ2-2; D might be TRBD1 (5 bases). This CDR3 has 16 amino acids. V was shortened by 1 base and J by 0 bases, with 9 bases between the two germline ends. The germline gives CDR1 SGHAT, CDR2 FQNNGV. This chain's CDR3 is CASSLVRASNTGELFF. In nucleotides, the CDR3 is TGTGCCAGCAGCTTAGTCAGGGCCTCGAACACCGGGGAGCTGTTTTTT.

The chain uses TRBV7-2 and TRBJ2-5; TRBD2 is a possible D gene (6 bases). The length of the CDR3 is 15 residues. The germline gives CDR1 SGHTA, CDR2 FQGNSA. V was trimmed by 5 bases and J by 3 bases, leaving 16 bases between them. Here the CDR3 DNA reads TGTGCCAGCAGCCCGGGGGAGTTGCTAAAAGAGACCCAGTACTTC. This gives the protein CASSPGELLKETQYF. The full variable domain, with the rest looked up from reference TRBV7-2 and TRBJ2-5, is GAGVSQSPSNKVTEKGKDVELRCDPISGHTALYWYRQSLGQGLEFLIYFQGNSAPDKSGLPSDRFSAERTGGSVSTLTIQRTQQEDSAVYLCASSPGELLKETQYFGPGTRLLVL.

The J gene is TRBJ2-1, the V gene TRBV6-5, with unresolved D. V lost 0 bases and J lost 9, with 3 bases in between. This CDR3 is 11 amino acids long. Germline V gene data show CDR1 as MNHEY and CDR2 as SVGAGI. The CDR3 reads CASSYSSEQFF. The CDR3 nucleotides read TGTGCCAGCAGTTACTCGAGTGAGCAGTTCTTC.

The chain combines TRBV13 with TRBJ2-7, with TRBD2 as a possible D gene (6 bases). The length of the CDR3 is 13 residues. Deletions cut 0 bases from V and 6 bases from J, with 9 bases between. The germline CDR1 and CDR2 sequences are PRHDT and FYEKMQ (reference sequence). CDR3 sequence reads: CASSLGGGSEQYF. In nucleotides, the CDR3 is TGTGCCAGCAGCTTAGGTGGGGGGAGCGAGCAGTACTTC. The full variable domain, in which reference TRBV13 and TRBJ2-7 provide the parts outside the CDR3, is AAGVIQSPRHLIKEKRETATLKCYPIPRHDTVYWYQQGPGQDPQFLISFYEKMQSDKGSIPDRFSAQQFSDYHSELNMSSLELGDSALYFCASSLGGGSEQYFGPGTRLTVT.

V is TRBV29-1 and J is TRBJ2-7, with 11 bases that match TRBD1. The trim removed 4 bases at V and 2 bases at J, leaving 4 bases unmatched. The CDR3 is 14 amino acids. CDR1 and CDR2 from the germline V gene are SQVTM and ANQGSEA. As DNA, the CDR3 is TGCAGCGTTGGGACAGGGGGCCCGACCTACGAGCAGTACTTC. It specifies CSVGTGGPTYEQYF.

This clone was picked up one time. The chain combines TRBV19 with TRBJ2-1, with D tentatively TRBD2 (5 bases). The V end was cut by 4 bases, the J end by 10 bases, with 14 bases between. Germline V gene data show CDR1 as LNHDA and CDR2 as SQIVND (reference sequence). This CDR3 is 13 amino acids long. CDR3 protein: CASSTLLAYEQFF. The CDR3 bases are TGTGCCAGTAGTACCCTTCTAGCATACGAGCAGTTCTTC.